This TCR beta chain derives from a study of cytomegalovirus exposure and HLA in healthy donors. In regard to this clone: Its target is unknown.

The CDR3 spans 17 residues. With 0 bases removed from V and 3 bases from J, the gap between germline ends came to 17 bases. Germline values: CDR1 SGDLS, CDR2 YYNGEE. This table comes from immunoSEQ multiplex PCR, and its TCRdb copy is limited to in-frame clones, with some not included. The sample carries about 75,000 clones, around 81% recorded once. Findings of the study overall: It was found in a later analysis that first-cohort TCR clusters tended to co-occur in the 130 or so validation repertoires. Most observed TCR sequences were rare, whereas some public TCRs were detected in many donors. Listed as cytomegalovirus-associated were 150 or so TCR beta chains. For cytomegalovirus status, the classifier reportedly gave diagnoses with high specificity and sensitivity.

The sequenced sample consisted of PBMCs. The TCR comes from a man aged 30 to 39 in good health and CMV-seronegative. The chain has TRBV9 and TRBJ2-3, with TRBD2 as a possible D gene (5 bases). The CDR3 loop is CASSVARGAEATDTQYF. In DNA form, the CDR3 reads TGTGCCAGCAGCGTAGCTAGAGGCGCGGAGGCTACAGATACGCAGTATTTT.